One and the same sample provided the 7 T cell receptor beta chains below, sequenced in a study of T cell responses to AZD1222 COVID-19 vaccine. The assay was immunoSEQ multiplex PCR, and TCRdb's table has in-frame clones only and misses some. The sample includes some 100,000 clones, 92% seen only once; the top ten take more than 1.5%. This material consisted of peripheral blood, taken on day 0 of AZD1222 vaccination. All receptors come from an adult in good health.

A single count supports this clone. This chain uses TRBV9 with TRBJ1-4, with 7 bases matching TRBD1. Germline loops: CDR1 SGDLS, CDR2 YYNGEE. This CDR3 contains 16 residues. Trimming cost V 3 bases and J 6 bases; bases outside gene matches: 11. The DNA for the CDR3 is TGTGCCAGCAGCGGAGGGAACAGGGGAATCGATGAAAAACTGTTTTTT. It codes for CASSGGNRGIDEKLFF. Together with reference TRBV9 and TRBJ1-4, the CDR3 gives the full variable domain: DSGVTQTPKHLITATGQRVTLRCSPRSGDLSVYWYQQSLDQGLQFLIQYYNGEERAKGNILERFSAQQFPDLHSELNLSSLELGDSALYFCASSGGNRGIDEKLFFGSGTQLSVL.

Here the CDR3 DNA reads TGCGCCAGCGCCCTGGACAGACCTACCACAGATACGCAGTATTTT. It is translated as CASALDRPTTDTQYF. The chain has TRBV5-1 and TRBJ2-3, with D possibly matching TRBD1 (6 bases). V dropped 7 bases and J dropped 2 bases, with 17 bases sitting between them. CDR1 and CDR2 (germline): SGHRS, YFSETQ. This CDR3 region has 15 residues.

The chain combines TRBV25-1 with TRBJ2-5, with D maybe TRBD2 (5 bases). Trimming took 3 bases from V and 5 from J, leaving 16 bases between them. CDR1 is MGHDK, CDR2 SYGVNS, per germline. This CDR3 has 15 residues. CDR3 DNA: TGTGCCAGCAGTGATGGTACGACTATCCGGGAGACCCAGTACTTC. Its translation is CASSDGTTIRETQYF.

The V gene is TRBV6-5, the J gene TRBJ1-3; D is undetermined. In germline, CDR1 is MNHEY, CDR2 SVGAGI. This CDR3 has 12 residues. Trimming stripped 10 bases from V and 0 bases from J, with 7 bases between. The CDR3 reads CATKSSGNTIYF. Here the CDR3 DNA reads TGTGCCACCAAAAGCTCTGGAAACACCATATATTTT.

The rearrangement uses TRBV24-1 and TRBJ2-2; 8 bases agree with TRBD1. The CDR3 covers 14 residues. In germline, CDR1 is KGHDR, CDR2 SFDVKD. V lost 7 bases to trimming and J lost 4 bases; unmatched junction nucleotides: 4. The CDR3 sequence is CATRTGDVTGELFF. CDR3 in DNA: TGTGCCACCAGGACAGGGGATGTCACCGGGGAGCTGTTTTTT.

V and J are TRBV6-5 and TRBJ2-1; TRBD2 agrees at 8 bases. This CDR3 spans 15 amino acids. With V trimmed by 6 bases and J by 2 bases, 6 bases remained unmatched. The germline V gene encodes CDR1 MNHEY and CDR2 SVGAGI. The CDR3 is CASSAGTRAYNEQFF. The DNA for the CDR3 is TGTGCCAGCAGCGCCGGGACTAGGGCCTACAATGAGCAGTTCTTC.

The gene calls are TRBV6-5 and TRBJ1-6; D unresolved. In germline, CDR1 is MNHEY, CDR2 SVGAGI. V lost 7 bases, J lost 9 bases, and 19 bases lay in between. CDR3 length equals 15 residues. In DNA, the CDR3 is TGTGCCAGCACCCGCAGTGGGCTTGTGATTTCACCCCTCCACTTT. Its protein product is CASTRSGLVISPLHF.